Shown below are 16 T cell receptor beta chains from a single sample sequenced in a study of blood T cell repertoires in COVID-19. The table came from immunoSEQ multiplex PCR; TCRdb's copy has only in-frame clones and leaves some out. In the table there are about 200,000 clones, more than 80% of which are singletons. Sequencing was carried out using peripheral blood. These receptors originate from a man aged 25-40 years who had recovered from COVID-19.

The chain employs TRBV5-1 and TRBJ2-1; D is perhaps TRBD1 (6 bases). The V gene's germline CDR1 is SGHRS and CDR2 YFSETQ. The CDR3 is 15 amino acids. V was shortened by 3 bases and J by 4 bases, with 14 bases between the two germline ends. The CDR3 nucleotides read TGCGCCAGCAGCTGGGGGCAGGGACCGTACAATGAGCAGTTCTTC. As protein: CASSWGQGPYNEQFF.

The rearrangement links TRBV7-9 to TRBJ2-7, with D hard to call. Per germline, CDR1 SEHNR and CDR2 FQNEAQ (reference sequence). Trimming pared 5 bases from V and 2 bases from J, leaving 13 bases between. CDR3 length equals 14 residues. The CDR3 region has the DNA TGTGCCAGCAGCCCAGTGACATCCCCCTACGAGCAGTACTTC. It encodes CASSPVTSPYEQYF.

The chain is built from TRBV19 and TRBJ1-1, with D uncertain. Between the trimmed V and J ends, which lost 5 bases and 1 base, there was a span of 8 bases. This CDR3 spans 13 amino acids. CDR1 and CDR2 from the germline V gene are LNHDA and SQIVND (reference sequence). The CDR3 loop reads CASSWAGNTEAFF. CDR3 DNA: TGTGCCAGTAGTTGGGCAGGGAACACTGAAGCTTTCTTT.

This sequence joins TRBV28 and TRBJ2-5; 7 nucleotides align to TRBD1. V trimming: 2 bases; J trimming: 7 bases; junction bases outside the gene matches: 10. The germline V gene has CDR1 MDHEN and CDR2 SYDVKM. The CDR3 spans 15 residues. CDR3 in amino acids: CASSLGDRASGTQYF. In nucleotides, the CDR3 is TGTGCCAGCAGTTTAGGAGACAGGGCGAGCGGGACCCAGTACTTC.

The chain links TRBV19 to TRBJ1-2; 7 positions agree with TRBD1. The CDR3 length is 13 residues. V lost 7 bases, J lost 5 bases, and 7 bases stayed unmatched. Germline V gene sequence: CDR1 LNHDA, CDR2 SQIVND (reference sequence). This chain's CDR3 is CASTGTATYGYTF. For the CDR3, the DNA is TGTGCCAGTACCGGGACAGCCACTTATGGCTACACCTTC.

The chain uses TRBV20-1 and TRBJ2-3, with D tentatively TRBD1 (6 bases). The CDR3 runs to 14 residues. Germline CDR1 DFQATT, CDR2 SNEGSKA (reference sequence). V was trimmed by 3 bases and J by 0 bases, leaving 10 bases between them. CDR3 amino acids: CSASYQGSTDTQYF. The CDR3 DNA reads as TGCAGTGCTAGTTACCAGGGGAGCACAGATACGCAGTATTTT.

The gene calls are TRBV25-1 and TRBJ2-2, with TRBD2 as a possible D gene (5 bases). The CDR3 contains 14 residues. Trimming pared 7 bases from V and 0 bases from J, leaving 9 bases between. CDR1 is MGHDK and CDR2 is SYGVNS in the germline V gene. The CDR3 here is CASTPGANTGELFF. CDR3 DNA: TGTGCCAGCACCCCCGGGGCGAACACCGGGGAGCTGTTTTTT. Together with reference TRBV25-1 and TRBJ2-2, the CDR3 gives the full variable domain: EADIYQTPRYLVIGTGKKITLECSQTMGHDKMYWYQQDPGMELHLIHYSYGVNSTEKGDLSSESTVSRIRTEHFPLTLESARPSHTSQYLCASTPGANTGELFFGEGSRLTVL.

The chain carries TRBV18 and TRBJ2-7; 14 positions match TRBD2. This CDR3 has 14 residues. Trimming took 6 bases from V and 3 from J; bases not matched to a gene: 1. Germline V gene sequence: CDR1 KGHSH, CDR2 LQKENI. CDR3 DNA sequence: TGTGCCAGCTCGACTAGCGGGGGGGACTACGAGCAGTACTTC. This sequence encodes CASSTSGGDYEQYF.

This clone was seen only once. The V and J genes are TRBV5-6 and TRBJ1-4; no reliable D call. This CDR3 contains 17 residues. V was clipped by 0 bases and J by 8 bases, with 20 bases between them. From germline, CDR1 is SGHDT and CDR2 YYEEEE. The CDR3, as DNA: TGTGCCAGCAGCTTGGGGCCCCCTAGACCCCGTGTCGAAAAACTGTTTTTT. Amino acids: CASSLGPPRPRVEKLFF.

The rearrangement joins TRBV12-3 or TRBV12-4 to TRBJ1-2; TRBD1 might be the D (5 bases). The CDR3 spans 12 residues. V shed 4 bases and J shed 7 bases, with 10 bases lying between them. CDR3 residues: CASSWAGGGYTF. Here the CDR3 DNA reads TGTGCCAGCAGTTGGGCGGGGGGTGGCTACACCTTC.

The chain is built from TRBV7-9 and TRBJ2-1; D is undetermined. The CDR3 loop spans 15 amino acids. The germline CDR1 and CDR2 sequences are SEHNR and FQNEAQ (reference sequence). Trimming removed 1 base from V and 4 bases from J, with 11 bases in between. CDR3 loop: CASSLGAGAYNEQFF. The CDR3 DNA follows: TGTGCCAGCAGCTTAGGAGCCGGAGCTTACAATGAGCAGTTCTTC.

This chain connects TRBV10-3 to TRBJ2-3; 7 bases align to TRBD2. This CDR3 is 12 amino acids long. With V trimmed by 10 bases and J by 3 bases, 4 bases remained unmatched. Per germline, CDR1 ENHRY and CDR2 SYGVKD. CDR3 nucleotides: TGTGCCACCCGGGGGGAGACAGATACGCAGTATTTT. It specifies CATRGETDTQYF.

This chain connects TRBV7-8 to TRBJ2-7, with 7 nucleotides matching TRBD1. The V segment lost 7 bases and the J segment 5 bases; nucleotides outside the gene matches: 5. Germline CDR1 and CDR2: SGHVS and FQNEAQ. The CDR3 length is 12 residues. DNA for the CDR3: TGTGCCAGCACTCCGACAGGGAACGAGCAGTACTTC. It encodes CASTPTGNEQYF.

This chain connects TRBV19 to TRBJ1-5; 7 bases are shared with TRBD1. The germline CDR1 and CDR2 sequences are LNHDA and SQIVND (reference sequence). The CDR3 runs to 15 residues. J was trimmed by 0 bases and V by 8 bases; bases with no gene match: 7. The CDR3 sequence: CASSTGPYSNQPQHF. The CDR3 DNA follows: TGTGCCAGTTCGACAGGGCCCTATAGCAATCAGCCCCAGCATTTT.

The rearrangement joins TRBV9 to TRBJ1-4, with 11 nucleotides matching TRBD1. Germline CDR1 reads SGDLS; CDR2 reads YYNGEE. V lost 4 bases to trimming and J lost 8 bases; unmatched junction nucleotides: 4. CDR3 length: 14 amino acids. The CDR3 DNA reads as TGTGCCAGCAGCCGTGGGACAGGGGGGGAAAAACTGTTTTTT. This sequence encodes CASSRGTGGEKLFF.

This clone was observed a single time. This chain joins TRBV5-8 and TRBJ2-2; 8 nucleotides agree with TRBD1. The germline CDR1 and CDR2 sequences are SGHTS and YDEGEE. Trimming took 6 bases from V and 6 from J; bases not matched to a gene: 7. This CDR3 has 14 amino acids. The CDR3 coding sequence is TGTGCCAGCAACCCGGACAGGGCATCCGGGGAGCTGTTTTTT. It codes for CASNPDRASGELFF.